This T cell receptor (delta chain) appears in the sequencing data of a study of Vδ1+ human thymocytes listed by TCRdb under 2018. Regarding the study in general: As a data resource, the study described the mRNA-level TRG and TRD CDR3 repertoires of highly purified Vdelta1+ thymocytes obtained from young children. Validation of the multiplex-based CDR3 amplicon strategy against 5'RACE-based CDR3 amplicon generation methods had been performed previously. Overall study outcomes, separate from this receptor: Donors did not cluster by age or sex, so the analyses were not stratified by age or sex. Numerous TRG clonotypes were shared among donors (up to about 7x10^3), while TRD repertoires were essentially private (a maximum of roughly 120 shared). Although sort purity was high, about a fifth of thymic TRD sequences were Vdelta2 (with a few Vdelta3), in contrast to the peripheral blood Vdelta1+ controls. Thymic TRG and TRD repertoires appeared highly polyclonal with Gaussian CDR3 length distributions, unlike oligoclonal peripheral blood repertoires. Because unexpected Vdelta2 sequences could lead to misinterpretation of bulk repertoire data, the authors recommended using highly purified populations and single-cell validation.

Concerning this clone: What antigen it recognizes has not been identified. No clone much larger than this one lies a single base away; base qualities are absent.

RNA was extracted with the RNeasy mini kit and reverse transcribed using Superscript III. To generate the CDR3 amplicons, a multiplex PCR was run using pooled V-gene forward primers together with a constant-region reverse primer that carried Illumina adaptor overhangs. After gel purification, the amplicons were indexed with Nextera index primers over eight extra PCR cycles and then purified using AMPure XP beads. The libraries were sequenced on an Illumina MiSeq using paired-end 250 bp reads, dual indexing and an approximately 20% PhiX spike-in. The source study handled its data this way. FastQC was used to quality check the reads, while ea-utils fastq-join merged the TRG read pairs. IMGT/HighV-QUEST was used to annotate the sequences, only productive sequences with an unambiguous V-gene assignment were kept, and clonotypes were defined as sequences sharing an identical CDR3 sequence. Downstream analysis used VDJtools 1.1.1, tcR 2.2.3, Treemap and vegan Shannon diversity in R 3.4.4. With CATT, TCRdb called clones again from the public reads; duplicate DNA rows were later joined. TCRdb's processing, not the authors', yielded these V and J calls. The table for this sample lists under 80,000 delta-chain clones; around 34% of them were counted only once. 0.2% to 0.3% of the sample is taken by the ten largest.

CDR1 TSWWSYY and CDR2 QGS were looked up in the germline V gene. The CDR3 measures 16 amino acids from cysteine to phenylalanine. Only the CDR3 DNA stays, 48 bases, in frame from base 1. V and J lose 0 bases and 1 base, and a span of 12 bases separates them. Thymic samples were depleted of alphabeta T cells, then CD3+ TCRVdelta1+ TCRVdelta2- thymocytes were FACS-sorted. The purity of the sorted Vdelta1+ thymocytes fell between roughly 98% and 99.6%. The thymic specimens were obtained from fewer than ten paediatric patients, aged roughly 5 days to 16 months, who were having corrective cardiac surgery. Thymic tissue was dispersed, and mononuclear cells were isolated on a Histopaque-1077 density gradient. The staining antibodies were anti-TCRVdelta1 clone TS8.2, anti-TCRVdelta2 clone B6, anti-CD3 clone HIT3a and anti-TCRalphabeta clone IP26.

Material for sequencing was Vdelta1+ gamma-delta thymocytes from the thymus. The cell subset or site label of this sample denotes: FACS-sorted CD3+ TCRalphabeta- TCRVdelta1+ TCRVdelta2- thymocytes. The sequence came from a boy in the first two years of life who had congenital heart surgery. The sequence links TRDV1 to TRDJ1; no D segment can be confidently identified. The CDR3 region has the sequence CALGELLSLGTDKLIF. The DNA sequence reads TGTGCTCTTGGGGAACTATTAAGTTTGGGCACCGATAAACTCATCTTT.